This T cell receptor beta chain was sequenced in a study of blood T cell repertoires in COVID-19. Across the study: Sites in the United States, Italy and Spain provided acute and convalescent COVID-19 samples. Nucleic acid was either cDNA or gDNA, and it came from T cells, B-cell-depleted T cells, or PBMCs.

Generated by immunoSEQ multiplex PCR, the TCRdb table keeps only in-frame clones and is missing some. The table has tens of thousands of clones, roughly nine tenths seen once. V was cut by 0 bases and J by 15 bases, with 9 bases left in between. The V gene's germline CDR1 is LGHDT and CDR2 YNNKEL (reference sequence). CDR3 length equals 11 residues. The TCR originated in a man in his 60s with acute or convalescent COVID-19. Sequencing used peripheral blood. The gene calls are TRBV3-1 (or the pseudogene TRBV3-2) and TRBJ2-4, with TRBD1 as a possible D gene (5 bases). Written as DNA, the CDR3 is TGTGCCAGCAGCCAAGAAGGGGCCCGGTACTTC. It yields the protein CASSQEGARYF.